A single sample gave rise to the 4 T cell receptor beta chains below, sequenced in a study of cytomegalovirus exposure and HLA in healthy donors. Primers included in the PCR were 60 Vbeta and 13 Jbeta primers. Only in-frame clones appear in the TCRdb table, and some are missing; sequencing was by immunoSEQ multiplex PCR. This table holds about 47,000 clones. Sequencing was performed on PBMCs. The receptors were sampled from a male donor in good health and CMV-seronegative.

V gene TRBV19 combines with J gene TRBJ1-3; D not certain. Germline V gene sequence: CDR1 LNHDA, CDR2 SQIVND (reference sequence). This CDR3 is built from 15 residues. The V gene lost 3 bases and the J gene lost 1 base, with 10 bases spanning the gap. CDR3 region: CASSMRAGSGNTIYF. Written as DNA, the CDR3 is TGTGCCAGTAGTATGAGAGCGGGTTCTGGAAACACCATATATTTT.

The rearrangement joins TRBV4-1 to TRBJ1-6; 9 bases are a match to TRBD1. The length of the CDR3 is 15 residues. Unmatched junction bases numbered 7, after V lost 6 bases and J lost 7 bases. Germline CDR1 and CDR2: MGHRA and YSYEKL. The CDR3: CASRHSGTGNSPLHF. The CDR3 DNA reads as TGCGCCAGCAGGCATTCCGGGACAGGGAATTCACCCCTCCACTTT.

Written as DNA, the CDR3 is TGTGCCTGGGCCCTCGGACAGGTATACGAGCAGTACTTC. Protein sequence: CAWALGQVYEQYF. The V and J genes are TRBV30 and TRBJ2-7; 7 bases are a match to TRBD1. V lost 5 bases, J lost 4 bases, and 8 bases stayed unmatched. This CDR3 is built from 13 residues. Germline-derived CDR1 and CDR2 are GTSNPN and SVGIG (reference sequence).

This rearrangement joins TRBV9 to TRBJ1-6; perhaps TRBD1 as D (6 bases). The V end lost 3 bases, the J end lost 7 bases, and 11 bases lay between the germline ends. CDR1 is SGDLS and CDR2 is YYNGEE in the germline V gene. The CDR3 loop spans 14 amino acids. The CDR3 loop reads CASSARTGNSPLHF. The CDR3 nucleotides read TGTGCCAGCAGCGCGCGTACAGGGAATTCACCCCTCCACTTT. The variable domain in full, completed from reference TRBV9 and TRBJ1-6, reads DSGVTQTPKHLITATGQRVTLRCSPRSGDLSVYWYQQSLDQGLQFLIQYYNGEERAKGNILERFSAQQFPDLHSELNLSSLELGDSALYFCASSARTGNSPLHFGNGTRLTVT.